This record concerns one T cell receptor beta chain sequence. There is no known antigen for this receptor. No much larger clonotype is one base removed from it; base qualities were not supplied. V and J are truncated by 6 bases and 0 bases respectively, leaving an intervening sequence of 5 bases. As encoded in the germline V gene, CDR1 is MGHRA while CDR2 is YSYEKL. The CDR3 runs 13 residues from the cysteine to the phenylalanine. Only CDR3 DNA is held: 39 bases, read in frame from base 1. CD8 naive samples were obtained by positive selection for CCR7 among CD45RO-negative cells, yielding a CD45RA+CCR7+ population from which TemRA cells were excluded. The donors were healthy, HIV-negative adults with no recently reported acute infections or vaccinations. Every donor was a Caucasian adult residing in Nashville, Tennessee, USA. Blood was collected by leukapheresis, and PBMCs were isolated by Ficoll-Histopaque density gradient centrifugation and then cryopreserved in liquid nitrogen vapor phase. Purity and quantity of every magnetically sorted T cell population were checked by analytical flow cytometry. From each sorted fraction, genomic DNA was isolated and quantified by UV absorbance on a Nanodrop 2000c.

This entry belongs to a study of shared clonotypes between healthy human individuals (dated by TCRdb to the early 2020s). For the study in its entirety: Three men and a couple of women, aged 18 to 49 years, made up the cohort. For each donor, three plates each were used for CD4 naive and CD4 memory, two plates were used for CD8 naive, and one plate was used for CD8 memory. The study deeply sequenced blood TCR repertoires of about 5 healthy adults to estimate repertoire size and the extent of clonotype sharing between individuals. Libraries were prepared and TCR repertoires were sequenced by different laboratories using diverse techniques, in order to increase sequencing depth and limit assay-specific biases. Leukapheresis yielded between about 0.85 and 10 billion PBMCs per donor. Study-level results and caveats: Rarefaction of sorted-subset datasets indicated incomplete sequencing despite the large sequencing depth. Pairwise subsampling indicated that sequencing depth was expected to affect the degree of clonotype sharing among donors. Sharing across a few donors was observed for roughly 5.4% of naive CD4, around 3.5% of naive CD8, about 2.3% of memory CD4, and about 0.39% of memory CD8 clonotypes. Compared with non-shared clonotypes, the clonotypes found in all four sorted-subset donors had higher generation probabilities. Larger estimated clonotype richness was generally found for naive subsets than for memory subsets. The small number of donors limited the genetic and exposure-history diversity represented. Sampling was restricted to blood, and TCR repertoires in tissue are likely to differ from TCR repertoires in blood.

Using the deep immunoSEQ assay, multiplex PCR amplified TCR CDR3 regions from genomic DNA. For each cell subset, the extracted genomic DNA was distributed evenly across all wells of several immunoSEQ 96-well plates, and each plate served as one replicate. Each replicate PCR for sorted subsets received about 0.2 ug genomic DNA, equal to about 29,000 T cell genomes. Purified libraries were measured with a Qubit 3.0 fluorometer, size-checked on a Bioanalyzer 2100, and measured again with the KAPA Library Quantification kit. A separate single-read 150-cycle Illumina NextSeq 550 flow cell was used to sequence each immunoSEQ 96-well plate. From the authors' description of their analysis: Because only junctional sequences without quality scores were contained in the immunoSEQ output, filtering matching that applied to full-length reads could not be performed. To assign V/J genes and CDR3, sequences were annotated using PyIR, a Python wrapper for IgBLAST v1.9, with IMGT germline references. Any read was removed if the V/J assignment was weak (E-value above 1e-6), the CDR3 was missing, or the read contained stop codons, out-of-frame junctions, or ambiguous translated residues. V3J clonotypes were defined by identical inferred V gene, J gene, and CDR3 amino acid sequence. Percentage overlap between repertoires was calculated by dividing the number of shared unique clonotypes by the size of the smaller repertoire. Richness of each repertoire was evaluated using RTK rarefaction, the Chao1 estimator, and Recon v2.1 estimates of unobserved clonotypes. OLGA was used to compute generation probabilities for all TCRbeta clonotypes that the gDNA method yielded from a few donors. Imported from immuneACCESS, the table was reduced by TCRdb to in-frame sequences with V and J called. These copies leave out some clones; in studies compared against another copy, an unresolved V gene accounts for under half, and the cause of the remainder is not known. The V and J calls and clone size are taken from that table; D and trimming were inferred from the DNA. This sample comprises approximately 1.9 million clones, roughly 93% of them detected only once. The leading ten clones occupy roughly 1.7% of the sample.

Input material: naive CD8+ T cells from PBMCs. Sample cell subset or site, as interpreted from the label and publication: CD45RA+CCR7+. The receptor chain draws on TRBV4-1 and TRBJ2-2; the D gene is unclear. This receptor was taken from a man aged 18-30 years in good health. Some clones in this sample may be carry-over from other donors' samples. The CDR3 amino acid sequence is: CASSLPNTGELFF. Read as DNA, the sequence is TGCGCCAGCAGTCTACCGAACACCGGGGAGCTGTTTTTT.